These 8 T cell receptor beta chains were all obtained from the same sample, sequenced in a study of blood T cell repertoires in COVID-19. Sequencing used immunoSEQ multiplex PCR; TCRdb keeps in-frame clones, though not all of them. The sample consists of 90,000 to 100,000 clones, 81% of them appearing once. Sequenced material: peripheral blood. These receptors all come from a man in his sixties with acute or convalescent COVID-19.

CDR3 protein: CASSQEGLSYEQYF. The CDR3 DNA reads TGTGCCAGCAGCCAAGAGGGACTATCCTACGAGCAGTACTTC. The gene calls are TRBV3-1 (or the pseudogene TRBV3-2) and TRBJ2-7; 7 bases agree with TRBD2. V trimming: 0 bases; J trimming: 1 base; junction bases outside the gene matches: 0. CDR3 length: 14 residues. CDR1 is LGHDT and CDR2 is YNNKEL in the germline V gene (reference sequence).

The chain uses TRBV4-3 and TRBJ1-2, with 8 bases lining up with TRBD1. The CDR3 has 15 residues. Germline CDR1 reads LGHNA; CDR2 reads YSLEER. V was pared by 0 bases and J by 4 bases, with 4 bases of the junction left unmatched. CDR3 residues: CASSQETGGPYGYTF. The CDR3, as DNA: TGCGCCAGCAGCCAAGAAACAGGGGGACCCTATGGCTACACCTTC.

The chain is built from TRBV6-5 and TRBJ1-1; D possibly corresponds to TRBD1 (5 bases). Trimming pared 5 bases from V and 1 base from J, leaving 8 bases between. The germline V gene has CDR1 MNHEY and CDR2 SVGAGI. The CDR3 sequence is 13 residues long. CDR3 nucleotides: TGTGCCAGCAGTAGACAGAAGAACACTGAAGCTTTCTTT. It yields the protein CASSRQKNTEAFF.

V is TRBV7-3 and J is TRBJ2-3, with TRBD2 identical over 11 bases. V lost 5 bases, J lost 2 bases, and 6 bases stayed unmatched. Germline loops: CDR1 SGHTA, CDR2 FQGTGA. This CDR3 is built from 16 residues. This CDR3 is CASSPGLAGVTDTQYF. The DNA of the CDR3 is TGTGCCAGCAGCCCTGGACTAGCGGGTGTCACAGATACGCAGTATTTT.

The V and J genes are TRBV27 and TRBJ2-3; 9 positions agree with TRBD1. CDR3 length: 15 amino acids. The V and J ends lost 4 bases and 4 bases, in that order; junction bases with no gene match: 6. Germline V gene data show CDR1 as MNHEY and CDR2 as SMNVEV (reference sequence). CDR3 in amino acids: CASSSPGQGADTQYF. For the CDR3, the DNA is TGTGCCAGCAGTTCGCCGGGACAGGGTGCAGATACGCAGTATTTT.

This chain's CDR3 is CASSLWAEAGGLLMQYF. In DNA form, the CDR3 reads TGTGCCAGCAGCTTATGGGCTGAGGCGGGGGGGCTTTTGATGCAGTATTTT. V and J are TRBV11-3 and TRBJ2-3, with TRBD2 matching 9 bases. Germline loops: CDR1 SGHNT, CDR2 YENEEA. The V and J ends lost 2 bases and 11 bases, in that order; junction bases with no gene match: 17. The length of the CDR3 is 17 residues.

The chain joins TRBV28 to TRBJ1-2; a weak D match, TRBD1 (6 bases). V was cut by 3 bases and J by 2 bases, with 10 bases left in between. The CDR3 is made up of 14 amino acids. The germline gives CDR1 MDHEN, CDR2 SYDVKM. CDR3: CASSLSTGNYGYTF. The CDR3 coding sequence is TGTGCCAGCAGTTTGTCCACAGGGAACTATGGCTACACCTTC.

V gene TRBV4-3 combines with J gene TRBJ1-5, with D unclear. Trimming removed 0 bases at V and 6 bases at J, with 9 bases between. The CDR3 consists of 14 residues. Germline V gene lookup returns CDR1 LGHNA and CDR2 YSLEER. The CDR3 nucleotides are TGCGCCAGCAGCCAAGATCACGGTGCTCAGCCCCAGCATTTT. It yields the protein CASSQDHGAQPQHF.